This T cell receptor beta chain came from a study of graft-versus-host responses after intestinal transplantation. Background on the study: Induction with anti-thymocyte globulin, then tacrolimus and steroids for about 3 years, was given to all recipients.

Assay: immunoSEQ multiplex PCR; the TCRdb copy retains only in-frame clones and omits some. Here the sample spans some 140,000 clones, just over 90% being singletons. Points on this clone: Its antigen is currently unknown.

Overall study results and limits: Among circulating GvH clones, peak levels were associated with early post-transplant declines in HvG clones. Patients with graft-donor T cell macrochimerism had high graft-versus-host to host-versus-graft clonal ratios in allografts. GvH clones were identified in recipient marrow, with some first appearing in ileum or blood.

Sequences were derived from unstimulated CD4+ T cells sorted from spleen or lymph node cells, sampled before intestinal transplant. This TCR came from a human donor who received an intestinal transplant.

The CDR3 bases are TGTGCCTGGACCAACAGGGGAAAGAATGGCTACACCTTC. Amino acids: CAWTNRGKNGYTF. The chain carries TRBV30 and TRBJ1-2, with 7 bases aligning to TRBD1. Germline lookup yields CDR1 GTSNPN and CDR2 SVGIG (reference sequence). The CDR3 has 13 amino acids. J was trimmed by 6 bases and V by 4 bases; bases with no gene match: 8.